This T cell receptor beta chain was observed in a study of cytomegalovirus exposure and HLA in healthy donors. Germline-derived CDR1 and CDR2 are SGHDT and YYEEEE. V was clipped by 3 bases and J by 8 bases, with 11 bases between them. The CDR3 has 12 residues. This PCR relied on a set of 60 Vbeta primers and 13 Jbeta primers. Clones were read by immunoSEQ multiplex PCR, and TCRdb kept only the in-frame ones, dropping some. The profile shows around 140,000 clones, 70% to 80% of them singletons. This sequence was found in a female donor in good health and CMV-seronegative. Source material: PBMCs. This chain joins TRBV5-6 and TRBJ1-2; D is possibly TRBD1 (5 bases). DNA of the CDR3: TGTGCCAGCAGCTACAGGAGGGAGGGCTACACCTTC. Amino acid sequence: CASSYRREGYTF.